A selection of T cell receptor beta chains follows, all from one sample in a study of blood T cell repertoires in COVID-19. Here immunoSEQ multiplex PCR was the method, and the copy in TCRdb shows in-frame clones only, minus some. The table includes some 180,000 clones, approximately 80% detected once. Sample: peripheral blood. The origin of the receptors is a woman between 35 and 50 years old with COVID-19, enrolled during active disease. Each CDR3 is given with its conserved first and last residue. The order of the fields is CDR3 DNA, CDR3 protein, V gene, clone size, J gene, D gene. A D gene is named only where the DNA matches it firmly. Only some rows state a clone size, as once, few, many or a class for expanded clones.

TGTGCCAGCAGCCTCCGGGACACCCAGATTCAGTACTTC,CASSLRDTQIQYF,TRBV27,once,TRBJ2-4,-
TGTGCCAGCAGCTTACTAGGGGGACAAGGTCAGCCCCAGCATTTT,CASSLLGGQGQPQHF,TRBV7-8,-,TRBJ1-5,-
TGTGCCAGCGAGGCCACAGGGTCGTCTGAAGAAAAACTGTTTTTT,CASEATGSSEEKLFF,TRBV6-6,-,TRBJ1-4,-
TGTGCCAGCTCACCACAGATTTATGGGACAGGGGTTAGGAACACTGAAGCTTTCTTT,CASSPQIYGTGVRNTEAFF,TRBV18,-,TRBJ1-1,TRBD1
TGTGCCAGCAAAGGATTAGCGGGGGGGACAGATACGCAGTATTTT,CASKGLAGGTDTQYF,TRBV2,-,TRBJ2-3,TRBD2
TGTGCCAGTTGGACGAGCGGGGGGGCGAATGAGCAGTTCTTC,CASWTSGGANEQFF,TRBV19,-,TRBJ2-1,TRBD2
TGTGCCAGCCGCCCTAGGCAGGGGAGCACCGGGGAGCTGTTTTTT,CASRPRQGSTGELFF,TRBV6-5,many,TRBJ2-2,-
TGTGCCAGCAGTTTATTAGGAGGGACAGCAATTACGCAGTATTTT,CASSLLGGTAITQYF,TRBV28,-,TRBJ2-3,-
TGTGCCAGTAGTGGCCTGACTAGCGGGATTCACAATGAGCAGTTCTTC,CASSGLTSGIHNEQFF,TRBV19,-,TRBJ2-1,TRBD2
TGTGCCACCATGCCGGGACAGGCTAAAAGGGGCTATGGCTACACCTTC,CATMPGQAKRGYGYTF,TRBV25-1,-,TRBJ1-2,TRBD1
TGTGCCAGCAGCCAAGCCCCGAGGGCAGGTAGAAACACTGAAGCTTTCTTT,CASSQAPRAGRNTEAFF,TRBV3-1/TRBV3-2,-,TRBJ1-1,-
TGCGCCAGCAGCCAAGACAGGGGGAAGGAAGGCTACACCTTC,CASSQDRGKEGYTF,TRBV4-1,-,TRBJ1-2,TRBD1
TGTGCCAGCAGCTCCGGGACAGGGAGAGGCCAGCCCCAGCATTTT,CASSSGTGRGQPQHF,TRBV6-2/TRBV6-3,-,TRBJ1-5,TRBD1
TGTGCCAGCGGTGGAGGGGCCTCCGGCTCTGGAAACACCATATATTTT,CASGGGASGSGNTIYF,TRBV28,-,TRBJ1-3,-
TGTGCCAGCAGCACGGGACAGGGGACATGGCAGCCCCAGCATTTT,CASSTGQGTWQPQHF,TRBV6-6,once,TRBJ1-5,TRBD1
TGTGCCAGCAGCCAAGGAGGGCCCTATGGCTACACCTTC,CASSQGGPYGYTF,TRBV3-1/TRBV3-2,-,TRBJ1-2,-
TGTGCCATCAGTGAGCCTGGGACAGTAGCTTATGGCTACACCTTC,CAISEPGTVAYGYTF,TRBV10-3,-,TRBJ1-2,TRBD1
TGTGCCAGCAGCTTGGCCGGGCGGGGCCAAGAGACCCAATACTTC,CASSLAGRGQETQYF,TRBV5-4,-,TRBJ2-5,-
TGTGCCAGCAGTTACGGGGCCGTTACTAACTATGGCTACACCTTC,CASSYGAVTNYGYTF,TRBV6-5,-,TRBJ1-2,-
TGTGCCAGTAGGCCATCGGCTGGGGGAGCGGGAGTCGAGCAGTACTTC,CASRPSAGGAGVEQYF,TRBV19,-,TRBJ2-7,TRBD2
TGTGCCAGCAGTGATTGGGGGGGCAGCAATCAGCCCCAGCATTTT,CASSDWGGSNQPQHF,TRBV2,few,TRBJ1-5,-
TGTGCCAGCAGCGCAGGACTAGACTACGAGCAGTACTTC,CASSAGLDYEQYF,TRBV9,-,TRBJ2-7,TRBD2